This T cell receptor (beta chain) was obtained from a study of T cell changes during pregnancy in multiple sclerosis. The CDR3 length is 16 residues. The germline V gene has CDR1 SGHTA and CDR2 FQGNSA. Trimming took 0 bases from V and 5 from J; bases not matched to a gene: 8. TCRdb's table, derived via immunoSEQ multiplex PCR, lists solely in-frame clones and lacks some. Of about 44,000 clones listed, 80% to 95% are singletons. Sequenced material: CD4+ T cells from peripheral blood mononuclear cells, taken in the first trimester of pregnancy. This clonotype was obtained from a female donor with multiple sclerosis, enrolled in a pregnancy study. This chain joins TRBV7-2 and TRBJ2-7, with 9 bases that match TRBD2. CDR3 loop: CASSLAGLAGINEQYF. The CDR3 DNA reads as TGTGCCAGCAGCTTAGCGGGGCTAGCGGGGATCAACGAGCAGTACTTC.